The 12 T cell receptor beta chains reported below all come from one sample, sequenced in a study of T cell clonality in common variable immunodeficiency (dated by TCRdb to 2014 to 2015). The library was built by means of the immunoSEQ multiplex PCR assay. Held by TCRdb, this immuneACCESS table contains in-frame sequences only and omits some clones. Under half of the omission traces to an unresolved V gene where checked; the cause of the rest is unknown. For this sample, 40,000 or so clones appear and none is a singleton. Less than 4.5% of the sample lies in the top ten. Sample: peripheral blood mononuclear cells. The source of these receptors is a person aged 18 to 75 in good health.

The table lists this clone with a few counts. The sequence runs out 3 residues before the end of the CDR3; the remainder is reconstructed from the germline J gene. The V call is TRBV2, the J call TRBJ1-1; D unresolved. Germline values: CDR1 SNHLY, CDR2 FYNNEI. The length of the CDR3 is 15 residues. V was clipped by 4 bases and J by 2 bases, with 14 bases between them. The CDR3 region is CASSASTIINTEAFF. Partial CDR3 DNA: TGTGCCAGCAGTGCGTCTACCATAATTAACACTGAA.

This clone has only a few counts. Coverage ceases 3 residues before the CDR3 finishes, and the germline J gene fills in the end. J is TRBJ2-3 and V is TRBV7-9, with D unresolved. CDR3 length: 13 residues. Germline V gene sequence: CDR1 SEHNR, CDR2 FQNEAQ (reference sequence). Trimming took 7 bases from V and 4 from J, leaving 12 bases between them. CDR3 in amino acids: CASTTSLADTQYF. Incomplete CDR3 DNA: TGTGCCAGCACCACCTCCTTAGCAGATACG.

This clone was seen ten or more times. The CDR3 extends 3 residues past the end of the read, so its final part is completed from the germline J gene. The V and J genes are TRBV5-1 and TRBJ2-3; 10 bases line up with TRBD1. V trimming: 6 bases; J trimming: 5 bases; junction bases outside the gene matches: 9. The CDR3 is 15 residues long. CDR1 and CDR2 (germline): SGHRS, YFSETQ. The CDR3 reads CASTEGTGVGDTQYF. The DNA read from the CDR3 is TGCGCCAGCACGGAAGGGACAGGGGTGGGAGATACG.

This clone was recorded at least ten times. Read data end 3 residues before the CDR3 end; the end is taken from the germline J gene. Other DNA sequences in this specimen translate into the identical CDR3. This rearrangement joins TRBV5-4 to TRBJ1-2, with D uncertain. The CDR3 is 15 amino acids. CDR1 and CDR2 (germline): SGHNT, YYREEE (reference sequence). The V and J ends lost 3 bases and 2 bases respectively, with 14 bases between them. The sequenced CDR3 bases are TGTGCCAGCAGCTCCTCCGGTAGAGCGAACTATGGC. Translating gives CASSSSGRANYG. The full CDR3 sequence reads CASSSSGRANYGYTF.

This clone was counted a few times. The CDR3 spells CASSGGQGRFEAFF. The CDR3 DNA, read in part, is TGTGCCAGCAGTGGGGGACAGGGAAGGTTTGAA. The chain joins TRBV6-1 to TRBJ1-1; 9 bases fit TRBD1. The read gets to within 3 residues of the CDR3 end, and the germline J gene fills in the rest. V lost 4 bases and J lost 7; bases outside the gene matches: 7. The CDR3 has 14 amino acids. Looked up from germline, CDR1 is MNHNS and CDR2 is SASEGT.

This clone was seen repeatedly, ten times or more. The read ends 3 residues shy of where the CDR3 ends; the end is completed using the germline J gene. This chain joins TRBV30 and TRBJ1-5, with D tentatively TRBD1 (5 bases). V was cut by 1 base and J by 4 bases, with 5 bases left in between. The CDR3 totals 12 residues. The germline gives CDR1 GTSNPN, CDR2 SVGIG (reference sequence). Partial CDR3 DNA: TGTGCCTGGAGTGGACAGAATCAGCCC. This encodes CAWSGQNQP. The whole CDR3 protein is CAWSGQNQPQHF. Full variable domain (outside the CDR3, taken from reference TRBV30 and TRBJ1-5): SQTIHQWPATLVQPVGSPLSLECTVEGTSNPNLYWYRQAAGRGLQLLFYSVGIGQISSEVPQNLSASRPQDRQFILSSKKLLLSDSGFYLCAWSGQNQPQHFGDGTRLSIL.

Points on this clone: The CDR3 end lies 3 residues beyond the end of the read and is filled in from the germline J gene. The V call is TRBV2, the J call TRBJ1-1; TRBD1 is a possible D gene (6 bases). V lost 2 bases and J 1 base, leaving 14 bases between the germline ends. The V gene's germline CDR1 is SNHLY and CDR2 FYNNEI. CDR3 length: 16 amino acids. Partial CDR3 DNA: TGTGCCAGCAGTGAAACGCTGGGACACCCGAACACTGAA. It is translated as CASSETLGHPNTE. The entire CDR3 is CASSETLGHPNTEAFF.

In its sample, this clone was seen many times. The CDR3 goes on 3 residues after the read ends, and that part is filled in from the germline J gene. This chain links TRBV7-8 with TRBJ2-2, with a tentative D call TRBD1 (6 bases). Germline CDR1 is SGHVS and CDR2 is FQNEAQ. This CDR3 contains 16 residues. Deletions cut 4 bases from V and 5 bases from J, with 17 bases between. The sequenced part of the CDR3 DNA is TGTGCCAGCAGCTCCCAGACAGGATCAAGGACCGGGGAG. Translated, it gives CASSSQTGSRTGE. The complete CDR3 protein is CASSSQTGSRTGELFF.

This clone was seen many times. The missing CDR3 end, 3 residues past where the read stops, is filled in from the germline J gene. V gene TRBV4-1 combines with J gene TRBJ2-5, with D perhaps matching TRBD2 (5 bases). V was cut by 0 bases and J by 4 bases, with 9 bases left in between. The germline gives CDR1 MGHRA, CDR2 YSYEKL. This CDR3 spans 14 amino acids. CDR3 DNA (partial): TGCGCCAGCAGCCAAGATACTAGATCAGAGACC. Translation gives CASSQDTRSET. The full CDR3 is CASSQDTRSETQYF.

Comments on this clone: The CDR3 is cut off 3 residues early in the read; its end comes from the germline J gene. This chain joins TRBV7-2 and TRBJ2-4; tentatively, D is TRBD2 (6 bases). This CDR3 contains 14 residues. The germline V gene encodes CDR1 SGHTA and CDR2 FQGNSA. The sequenced part of the CDR3 DNA is TGTGCCAGCAGCACCGCGGGGTCCAATCAGCCT. It codes for CASSTAGSNQP. The complete CDR3 protein is CASSTAGSNQPQYF.

This clone was detected a few times. The CDR3 end is not reached by the read, which stops 3 residues before it; the germline J gene fills it in. The V and J genes are TRBV19 and TRBJ2-7, with unresolved D. In germline, CDR1 is LNHDA, CDR2 SQIVND (reference sequence). V lost 1 base to trimming and J lost 2 bases, with 9 bases between them. The length of the CDR3 is 14 residues. The CDR3 DNA, read in part, is TGTGCCAGTAGTATAGGAGGCACTACCTACGAG. It specifies CASSIGGTTYE. The whole CDR3 sequence reads CASSIGGTTYEQYF.

This clone was observed a handful of times. The sequenced fragment ends 3 residues before the CDR3 boundary, so the rest is inferred from the germline J gene. The rearrangement uses TRBV2 and TRBJ1-1; 7 bases align to TRBD1. The CDR3 extends over 14 amino acids. Trimming at V came to 6 bases and at J to 4 bases, leaving 8 bases not matched to a gene. The germline CDR1 and CDR2 sequences are SNHLY and FYNNEI. CDR3 DNA (partial): TGTGCCAGCAGCACCAGGGGGGTGGGCACTGAA. Protein product: CASSTRGVGTE. The whole CDR3 is CASSTRGVGTEAFF.